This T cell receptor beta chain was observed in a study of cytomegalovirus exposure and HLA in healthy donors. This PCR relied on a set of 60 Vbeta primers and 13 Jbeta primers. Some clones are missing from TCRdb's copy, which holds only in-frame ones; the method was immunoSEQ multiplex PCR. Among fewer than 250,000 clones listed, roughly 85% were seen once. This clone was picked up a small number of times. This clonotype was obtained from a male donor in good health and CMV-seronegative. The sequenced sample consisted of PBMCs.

The CDR3, as DNA: TGCGCCAGCAGCTCAGGGGGTTCTGAAGCTTTCTTT. It specifies CASSSGGSEAFF. The chain uses TRBV5-1 and TRBJ1-1; 7 nucleotides match TRBD1. With V trimmed by 3 bases and J by 6 bases, 2 bases remained unmatched. Germline CDR1 SGHRS, CDR2 YFSETQ. The CDR3 covers 12 residues.